Below are 19 T cell receptor beta chains sequenced from a single sample in a study of cytomegalovirus exposure and HLA in healthy donors. The method was immunoSEQ multiplex PCR; TCRdb's version includes in-frame clones alone and lacks a portion of them. The data hold 250,000 to 300,000 clones, with roughly 90% observed a single time. What was sequenced was PBMCs. The source of these receptors is a woman aged 18-35 years in good health and CMV-seronegative.

The rearrangement uses TRBV6-5 and TRBJ2-7; D might be TRBD1 (6 bases). The V end was cut by 4 bases, the J end by 3 bases, with 16 bases between. In germline, CDR1 is MNHEY, CDR2 SVGAGI. The CDR3 is made up of 15 amino acids. CDR3 loop: CASSSSDRGGYEQYF. The CDR3 nucleotides read TGTGCCAGCAGTTCGTCCGACAGAGGGGGCTACGAGCAGTACTTC.

The chain joins TRBV11-2 to TRBJ2-5; D possibly corresponds to TRBD1 (5 bases). Looked up from germline, CDR1 is SGHAT and CDR2 is FQNNGV. There are 15 residues in the CDR3. Trimming took off 4 bases at V and 3 bases at J, with 15 bases between the two ends. The CDR3, as DNA: TGTGCCAGCAGCTCCAAACCTCGACAGAAAGAGACCCAGTACTTC. Its translation: CASSSKPRQKETQYF.

A single count supports this clone. The genes are TRBV7-8 and TRBJ1-4, with TRBD1 as a possible D gene (6 bases). The CDR3 sequence is 15 residues long. V was clipped by 5 bases and J by 3 bases, with 13 bases between them. Germline V gene sequence: CDR1 SGHVS, CDR2 FQNEAQ. CDR3 DNA sequence: TGTGCCAGCAGCGGGGCAGGGGATCCTAATGAAAAACTGTTTTTT. This translates into CASSGAGDPNEKLFF.

The gene calls are TRBV27 and TRBJ2-1, with 7 positions matching TRBD1. Losses at the gene ends were 2 bases for V and 3 bases for J; bases not matched to a gene: 7. Germline-derived CDR1 and CDR2 are MNHEY and SMNVEV (reference sequence). CDR3 length: 16 residues. The CDR3 region has the DNA TGTGCCAGCAGTTTAGGGACAGAAGCTGGCTACAATGAGCAGTTCTTC. It translates to CASSLGTEAGYNEQFF.

The chain couples TRBV19 to TRBJ1-1, with D tentatively TRBD1 (5 bases). Germline assignment: CDR1 LNHDA and CDR2 SQIVND (reference sequence). The CDR3 consists of 14 residues. The V gene lost 7 bases and the J gene lost 0 bases, with 12 bases spanning the gap. The CDR3 region has the DNA TGTGCCAGTAAGTGGCAGGGTCTGAACACTGAAGCTTTCTTT. This sequence encodes CASKWQGLNTEAFF.

This clone has just a few counts. V and J are TRBV7-8 and TRBJ2-5, with a tentative D call TRBD2 (5 bases). The CDR3 length is 14 residues. V lost 5 bases and J 5 bases, leaving 15 bases between the germline ends. Per the germline V gene, CDR1 is SGHVS and CDR2 is FQNEAQ. The CDR3 protein is CASSVTLAYETQYF. In DNA form, the CDR3 reads TGTGCCAGCAGCGTAACCTTAGCGTACGAGACCCAGTACTTC.

V and J are TRBV4-1 and TRBJ2-1, with TRBD2 matching over 8 bases. The CDR3 totals 14 residues. Losses at the gene ends were 1 base for V and 9 bases for J; bases not matched to a gene: 5. CDR1 is MGHRA and CDR2 is YSYEKL in the germline V gene. DNA of the CDR3: TGCGCCAGCAGCCAAGCGGAACTAGCGGCTGAGCAGTTCTTC. Amino acid sequence: CASSQAELAAEQFF.

The genes are TRBV23-1 and TRBJ2-2, with no clear D. TRBV23-1 falls under the ORF class, with uncertain function. CDR3 length: 14 residues. V lost 2 bases and J 0 bases, leaving 4 bases between the germline ends. CDR3 loop: CASSQDSNTGELFF. The CDR3, as DNA: TGCGCCAGCAGTCAAGACTCGAACACCGGGGAGCTGTTTTTT.

This clone showed up just a few times. This chain uses TRBV2 with TRBJ1-6, with 7 bases identical to TRBD1. With 6 bases clipped from V and 7 bases from J, the junction kept 9 bases outside the gene matches. This CDR3 comprises 15 residues. CDR1 is SNHLY and CDR2 is FYNNEI in the germline V gene. CDR3 residues: CASRKGDSSNSPLHF. DNA for the CDR3: TGTGCCAGCAGAAAGGGGGACAGCTCGAATTCACCCCTCCACTTT.

V usage is TRBV5-1 and J usage is TRBJ2-1; perhaps TRBD2 as D (6 bases). Per germline, CDR1 SGHRS and CDR2 YFSETQ. V lost 0 bases and J 6 bases, leaving 10 bases between the germline ends. The CDR3 length is 14 residues. The CDR3: CASSLVSGPNEQFF. CDR3 bases: TGCGCCAGCAGCTTGGTTAGCGGACCCAATGAGCAGTTCTTC.

The chain has TRBV19 and TRBJ1-2; no firm D call. Trimming shortened V by 6 bases and J by 8 bases, and 16 bases separated the two germline ends. In germline, CDR1 is LNHDA, CDR2 SQIVND (reference sequence). The CDR3 totals 13 residues. CDR3 coding DNA: TGTGCCAGTAGCATAAGTCGGGGTTTGGGCTACACCTTC. Its protein product is CASSISRGLGYTF. Based on the CDR3 plus reference TRBV19 and TRBJ1-2, the full variable domain is DGGITQSPKYLFRKEGQNVTLSCEQNLNHDAMYWYRQDPGQGLRLIYYSQIVNDFQKGDIAEGYSVSREKKESFPLTVTSAQKNPTAFYLCASSISRGLGYTFGSGTRLTVV.

This chain links TRBV2 with TRBJ1-6; maybe TRBD1 (5 bases). V gave up 7 bases and J gave up 3 bases, with 13 bases separating them. Looked up from germline, CDR1 is SNHLY and CDR2 is FYNNEI. The CDR3 loop spans 15 amino acids. In DNA, the CDR3 is TGTGCCAGCAAGGGGTCGCGACTCTATAATTCACCCCTCCACTTT. This sequence encodes CASKGSRLYNSPLHF.

The rearrangement links TRBV19 to TRBJ1-5, with TRBD1 matching over 9 bases. Trimming removed 6 bases from V and 0 bases from J; junction bases left unmatched: 9. This CDR3 region has 17 residues. The germline CDR1 and CDR2 sequences are LNHDA and SQIVND (reference sequence). The CDR3 DNA is TGTGCCAGTAGACCGGGACAGGGACCATATAGCAATCAGCCCCAGCATTTT. This sequence encodes CASRPGQGPYSNQPQHF.

The sample holds one count of this clone. V is TRBV15 and J is TRBJ1-4; no clear D. The ends were cut back, 3 bases at V and 2 bases at J, with 13 bases in the middle. CDR3 size: 16 residues. From germline, CDR1 is LNHNV and CDR2 YYDKDF (reference sequence). The CDR3 region is CATSRVRGWTNEKLFF. CDR3 nucleotides: TGTGCCACCAGCAGGGTGAGAGGGTGGACTAATGAAAAACTGTTTTTT.

This chain joins TRBV7-8 and TRBJ1-1, with D unclear. The CDR3 has 15 residues. The germline V gene encodes CDR1 SGHVS and CDR2 FQNEAQ. V lost 4 bases and J lost 7, with 19 bases in between. The CDR3 is CASSSLPSSGFEAFF. CDR3 bases: TGTGCCAGCAGCTCTCTCCCGTCTAGTGGGTTTGAAGCTTTCTTT. The full variable domain, its missing parts supplied by reference TRBV7-8 and TRBJ1-1, is GAGVSQSPRYKVAKRGQDVALRCDPISGHVSLFWYQQALGQGPEFLTYFQNEAQLDKSGLPSDRFFAERPEGSVSTLKIQRTQQEDSAVYLCASSSLPSSGFEAFFGQGTRLTVV.

This clone was recorded only once. The chain carries TRBV27 and TRBJ1-5, with D possibly being TRBD1 (6 bases). The CDR3 extends over 15 amino acids. V lost 5 bases and J 5 bases, leaving 16 bases between the germline ends. CDR1 is MNHEY and CDR2 is SMNVEV in the germline V gene (reference sequence). CDR3 in amino acids: CASSLTGLGDQPQHF. The CDR3 coding sequence is TGTGCCAGCAGTCTCACAGGGCTGGGGGATCAGCCCCAGCATTTT.

This clone was seen once. The chain has TRBV19 and TRBJ1-1; D not resolved. The CDR3 consists of 15 residues. V was cut by 5 bases and J by 0 bases, with 13 bases left in between. CDR1 is LNHDA, CDR2 SQIVND, per germline (reference sequence). The chain's CDR3 is CASSDLRQMNTEAFF. In DNA form, the CDR3 reads TGTGCCAGTAGTGACCTGAGGCAAATGAACACTGAAGCTTTCTTT.

The gene calls are TRBV7-2 and TRBJ2-3; D not certain. The CDR3 totals 15 residues. V lost 1 base and J lost 3, with 11 bases in between. CDR1 and CDR2 from the germline V gene are SGHTA and FQGNSA. As DNA, the CDR3 is TGTGCCAGCAGCTTAGTGGGCAGGATTACAGATACGCAGTATTTT. It encodes CASSLVGRITDTQYF.

The V call is TRBV7-2, the J call TRBJ2-4; 10 nucleotides line up with TRBD2. J lost 6 bases, V lost 5 bases, and 4 bases had no gene match. The CDR3 consists of 14 residues. Germline V gene sequence: CDR1 SGHTA, CDR2 FQGNSA. This CDR3 is CASSPSSGGNIQYF. CDR3 bases: TGTGCCAGCAGCCCCTCTAGCGGGGGAAACATTCAGTACTTC.